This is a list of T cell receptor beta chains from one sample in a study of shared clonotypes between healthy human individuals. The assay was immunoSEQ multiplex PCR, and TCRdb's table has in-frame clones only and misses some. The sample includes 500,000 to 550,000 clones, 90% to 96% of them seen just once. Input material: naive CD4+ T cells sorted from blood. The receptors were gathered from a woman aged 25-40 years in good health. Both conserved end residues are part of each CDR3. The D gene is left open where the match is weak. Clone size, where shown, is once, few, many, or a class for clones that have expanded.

CDR3nt: TGTGCCAGCAGCGTCTTAGCGGGAGTGAGGTACAATGAGCAGTTCTTC; CDR3aa: CASSVLAGVRYNEQFF; v_gene: TRBV9; d_gene: TRBD2; j_gene: TRBJ2-1; abundance: NA
CDR3nt: TGCGCCAGCAGCTTGTCGGAAGAGGGGCGAGAGTACTTC; CDR3aa: CASSLSEEGREYF; v_gene: TRBV5-1; d_gene: NA; j_gene: TRBJ2-7; abundance: NA
CDR3nt: TGTGCCAGCAGCGCACAAGTGGAGTCTGACTACGAGCAGTACTTC; CDR3aa: CASSAQVESDYEQYF; v_gene: TRBV9; d_gene: NA; j_gene: TRBJ2-7; abundance: once
CDR3nt: TGTGCCAGCAGTTACTCGTCAGGGGCGGACACTGAAGCTTTCTTT; CDR3aa: CASSYSSGADTEAFF; v_gene: TRBV6-5; d_gene: NA; j_gene: TRBJ1-1; abundance: NA
CDR3nt: TGTGCCAGCAAGACTATCTCACGGGGTAATACGCAGTATTTT; CDR3aa: CASKTISRGNTQYF; v_gene: TRBV27; d_gene: NA; j_gene: TRBJ2-3; abundance: NA
CDR3nt: TGTGCCAGCAGCCCCGACAGGGACGGGTGGACTGAAGCTTTCTTT; CDR3aa: CASSPDRDGWTEAFF; v_gene: TRBV28; d_gene: TRBD1; j_gene: TRBJ1-1; abundance: NA
CDR3nt: TGCGCCAGCAGCTTAGGGACAGGGGACACTGAAGCTTTCTTT; CDR3aa: CASSLGTGDTEAFF; v_gene: TRBV5-1; d_gene: TRBD1; j_gene: TRBJ1-1; abundance: NA
CDR3nt: TGTGCCAGCAGCGGAAAATCAGGAACTCATCACGAGCAGTACTTC; CDR3aa: CASSGKSGTHHEQYF; v_gene: TRBV9; d_gene: NA; j_gene: TRBJ2-7; abundance: once
CDR3nt: TGTGCCAGCAGTGAAGGTCCCCTTTGGACGACAAGCAATCAGCCCCAGCATTTT; CDR3aa: CASSEGPLWTTSNQPQHF; v_gene: TRBV6-1; d_gene: NA; j_gene: TRBJ1-5; abundance: NA
CDR3nt: TGTGCCAGCGGATTAACAGATACGCAGTATTTT; CDR3aa: CASGLTDTQYF; v_gene: TRBV13; d_gene: NA; j_gene: TRBJ2-3; abundance: NA
CDR3nt: TGTGCCAGCAGCTCGCGGGGGACTAGCGGACTTCGGTTCTTC; CDR3aa: CASSSRGTSGLRFF; v_gene: TRBV7-9; d_gene: TRBD2; j_gene: TRBJ2-1; abundance: NA
CDR3nt: TGCGCCAGCAGCACAGCAGCCAGCTCCTACAATGAGCAGTTCTTC; CDR3aa: CASSTAASSYNEQFF; v_gene: TRBV5-1; d_gene: NA; j_gene: TRBJ2-1; abundance: NA
CDR3nt: TGTGCCAGCAGTTATGTAGGGAACGAGCAGTACTTC; CDR3aa: CASSYVGNEQYF; v_gene: TRBV6-6; d_gene: NA; j_gene: TRBJ2-7; abundance: NA
CDR3nt: TGTGCCAGCAAGTGGGGACAGGGGTGGACTGAAGCTTTCTTT; CDR3aa: CASKWGQGWTEAFF; v_gene: TRBV6-1; d_gene: TRBD1; j_gene: TRBJ1-1; abundance: NA
CDR3nt: TGTGCCAGCAGTTTATGGATGGAGGGAGGTCGCTATGGCTACACCTTC; CDR3aa: CASSLWMEGGRYGYTF; v_gene: TRBV28; d_gene: NA; j_gene: TRBJ1-2; abundance: NA
CDR3nt: TGTGCCACCCAAGCGTGGGACAGCAACTATGGCTACACCTTC; CDR3aa: CATQAWDSNYGYTF; v_gene: TRBV18; d_gene: TRBD1; j_gene: TRBJ1-2; abundance: NA
CDR3nt: TGCGCCAGCAGCCAAGATCCCCAGGGATCCTGGCAGTACTTC; CDR3aa: CASSQDPQGSWQYF; v_gene: TRBV4-1; d_gene: NA; j_gene: TRBJ2-7; abundance: once
CDR3nt: TGCGCCAGCAGCCAAGAAGGTGCAAGGGGACCAAAGACCTACGAGCAGTACTTC; CDR3aa: CASSQEGARGPKTYEQYF; v_gene: TRBV4-1; d_gene: NA; j_gene: TRBJ2-7; abundance: NA
CDR3nt: TGTGCCAGCAGCTGGGCGGGTCAGGGGTTTGAGGAGACCCAGTACTTC; CDR3aa: CASSWAGQGFEETQYF; v_gene: TRBV27; d_gene: NA; j_gene: TRBJ2-5; abundance: NA
CDR3nt: TGTGCCAGCAGTACAGTCCCATATGGCTACACCTTC; CDR3aa: CASSTVPYGYTF; v_gene: TRBV27; d_gene: NA; j_gene: TRBJ1-2; abundance: NA
CDR3nt: TGTGCCAGCAGTTTCCTAGGGACTAGGGGTCCCACAGATACGCAGTATTTT; CDR3aa: CASSFLGTRGPTDTQYF; v_gene: TRBV28; d_gene: TRBD2; j_gene: TRBJ2-3; abundance: NA
CDR3nt: TGTGCCAGCAGTGACGCCGGAGGGCAGTTCTTC; CDR3aa: CASSDAGGQFF; v_gene: TRBV2; d_gene: NA; j_gene: TRBJ2-1; abundance: NA
CDR3nt: TGTGCCAGCTCACCACGCCAGCTAGATCAGCCCCAGCATTTT; CDR3aa: CASSPRQLDQPQHF; v_gene: TRBV18; d_gene: NA; j_gene: TRBJ1-5; abundance: NA
CDR3nt: TGTGCCACCAGCAGATCTTCTTTGGGGGCTCACAATGAGCAGTTCTTC; CDR3aa: CATSRSSLGAHNEQFF; v_gene: TRBV15; d_gene: NA; j_gene: TRBJ2-1; abundance: NA
CDR3nt: TGCGCCAGCAGCCTCGCGGGACTAGCGGGAGAAGGGACCCAGTACTTC; CDR3aa: CASSLAGLAGEGTQYF; v_gene: TRBV5-1; d_gene: TRBD2; j_gene: TRBJ2-5; abundance: NA
CDR3nt: TGTGCCAGTAGTATAAGGAGGTACCCATTCACTGAAGCTTTCTTT; CDR3aa: CASSIRRYPFTEAFF; v_gene: TRBV19; d_gene: NA; j_gene: TRBJ1-1; abundance: NA
CDR3nt: TGTGCCAGTAGTATAGTGGGACTACACTATGGCTACACCTTC; CDR3aa: CASSIVGLHYGYTF; v_gene: TRBV19; d_gene: NA; j_gene: TRBJ1-2; abundance: once
CDR3nt: TGTGCCAGTAGTATTACTAGCGGGTTGGGTCGGACCCAGTACTTC; CDR3aa: CASSITSGLGRTQYF; v_gene: TRBV19; d_gene: TRBD2; j_gene: TRBJ2-5; abundance: NA
CDR3nt: TGCGCCAGCAGGCCACTAACAGGGGGCCAAGAGACCCAGTACTTC; CDR3aa: CASRPLTGGQETQYF; v_gene: TRBV5-1; d_gene: TRBD1; j_gene: TRBJ2-5; abundance: NA
CDR3nt: TGTGCCAGCAGCCGCCAGTCCACCGACACTGAAGCTTTCTTT; CDR3aa: CASSRQSTDTEAFF; v_gene: TRBV7-9; d_gene: NA; j_gene: TRBJ1-1; abundance: once
CDR3nt: TGTGCCAGCAGGTCGGGGGGCCCTCAGCCCCAGCATTTT; CDR3aa: CASRSGGPQPQHF; v_gene: TRBV2; d_gene: NA; j_gene: TRBJ1-5; abundance: NA
CDR3nt: TGTGCCAGCAGTTTCCAGGGGGCCAGTAACTATGGCTACACCTTC; CDR3aa: CASSFQGASNYGYTF; v_gene: TRBV6-5; d_gene: TRBD1; j_gene: TRBJ1-2; abundance: NA